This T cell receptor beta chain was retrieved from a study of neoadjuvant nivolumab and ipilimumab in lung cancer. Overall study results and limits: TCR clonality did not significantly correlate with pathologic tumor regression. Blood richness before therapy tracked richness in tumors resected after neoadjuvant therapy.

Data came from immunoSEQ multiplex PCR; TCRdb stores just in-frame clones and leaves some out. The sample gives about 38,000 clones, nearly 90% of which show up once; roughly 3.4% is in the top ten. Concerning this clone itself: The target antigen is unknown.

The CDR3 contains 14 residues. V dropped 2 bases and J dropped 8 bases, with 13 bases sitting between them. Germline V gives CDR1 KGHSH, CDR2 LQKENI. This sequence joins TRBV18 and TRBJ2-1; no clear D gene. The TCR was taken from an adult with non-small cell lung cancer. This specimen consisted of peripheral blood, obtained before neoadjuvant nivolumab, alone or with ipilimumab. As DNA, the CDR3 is TGTGCCAGCTCACCATTGGAGAGATTCCATGAGCAGTTCTTC. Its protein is CASSPLERFHEQFF.